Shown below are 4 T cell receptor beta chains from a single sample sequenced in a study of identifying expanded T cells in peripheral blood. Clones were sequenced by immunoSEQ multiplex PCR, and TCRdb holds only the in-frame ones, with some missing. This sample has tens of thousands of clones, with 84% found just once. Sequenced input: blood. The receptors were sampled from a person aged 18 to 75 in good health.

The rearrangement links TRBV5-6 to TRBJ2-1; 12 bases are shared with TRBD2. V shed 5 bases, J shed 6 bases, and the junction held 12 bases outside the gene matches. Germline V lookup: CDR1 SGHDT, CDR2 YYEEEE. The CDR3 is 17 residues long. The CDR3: CASRTGLAGYSGNEQFF. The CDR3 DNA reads TGTGCCAGCAGGACGGGACTAGCGGGCTACTCGGGCAATGAGCAGTTCTTC.

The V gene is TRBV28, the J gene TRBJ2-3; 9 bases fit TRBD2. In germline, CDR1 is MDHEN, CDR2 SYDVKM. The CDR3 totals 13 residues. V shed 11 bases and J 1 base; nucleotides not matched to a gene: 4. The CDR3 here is CAVQREGTDTQYF. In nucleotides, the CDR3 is TGTGCCGTACAGCGGGAGGGCACAGATACGCAGTATTTT.

The CDR3 coding sequence is TGTGCCAGCAGCTCGTACTTTAGCGGGACAAACAATGAGCAGTTCTTC. Translation: CASSSYFSGTNNEQFF. The chain carries TRBV11-1 and TRBJ2-1; 8 bases match TRBD2. The ends lost 4 bases at V and 5 bases at J; junction bases unmatched: 10. The CDR3 loop spans 16 amino acids. Germline V lookup: CDR1 SGHAT, CDR2 FQDESV (reference sequence).

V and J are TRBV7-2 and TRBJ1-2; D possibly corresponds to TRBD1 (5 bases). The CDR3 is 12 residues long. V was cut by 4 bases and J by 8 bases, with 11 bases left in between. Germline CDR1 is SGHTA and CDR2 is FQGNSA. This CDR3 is CASSSQGWGYTF. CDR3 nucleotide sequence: TGTGCCAGCAGCTCGCAGGGCTGGGGCTACACCTTC.